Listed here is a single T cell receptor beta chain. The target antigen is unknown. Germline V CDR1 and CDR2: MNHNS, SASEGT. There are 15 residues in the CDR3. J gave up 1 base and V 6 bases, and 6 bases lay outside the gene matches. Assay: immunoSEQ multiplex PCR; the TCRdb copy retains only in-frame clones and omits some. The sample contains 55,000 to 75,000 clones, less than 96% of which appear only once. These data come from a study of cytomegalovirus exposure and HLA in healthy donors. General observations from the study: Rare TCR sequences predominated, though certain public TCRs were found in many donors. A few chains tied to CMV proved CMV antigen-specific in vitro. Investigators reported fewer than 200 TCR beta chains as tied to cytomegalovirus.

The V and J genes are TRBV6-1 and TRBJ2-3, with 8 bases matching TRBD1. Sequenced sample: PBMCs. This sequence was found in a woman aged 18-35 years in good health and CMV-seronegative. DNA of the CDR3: TGTGCCAGCAGCATTGACAGGGGTGGCACAGATACGCAGTATTTT. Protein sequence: CASSIDRGGTDTQYF.